This TCR beta chain was found in a study of CD8 T cells in ankylosing spondylitis. Study-wide findings and caveats: Typical of ankylosing spondylitis blood, it appeared, was a TCR beta motif of about eight highly homologous variants.

This CDR3 contains 14 residues. With 5 bases clipped from V and 5 bases from J, the junction kept 12 bases outside the gene matches. CDR1 DFQATT and CDR2 SNEGSKA come from the germline V gene (reference sequence). Libraries of TCR beta came from quantitative 5'-RACE with molecular barcodes. TCRdb re-called the 5' RACE reads through MiXCR, storing one row per CDR3 protein. The sample holds around 770,000 distinct CDR3 sequences, 10% to 15% seen once. This clonotype was observed many times. Antigen unknown. This TCR derives from a male donor with ankylosing spondylitis. The chain joins TRBV20-1 to TRBJ2-7; 7 bases are shared with TRBD1. Sequencing input: blood, either unsorted or a sorted T cell fraction (not recorded which). The CDR3 DNA is TGCAGTGCTTATTCCTACAGGGGCGGCGACGAGCAGTACTTC. Translated, it gives CSAYSYRGGDEQYF.